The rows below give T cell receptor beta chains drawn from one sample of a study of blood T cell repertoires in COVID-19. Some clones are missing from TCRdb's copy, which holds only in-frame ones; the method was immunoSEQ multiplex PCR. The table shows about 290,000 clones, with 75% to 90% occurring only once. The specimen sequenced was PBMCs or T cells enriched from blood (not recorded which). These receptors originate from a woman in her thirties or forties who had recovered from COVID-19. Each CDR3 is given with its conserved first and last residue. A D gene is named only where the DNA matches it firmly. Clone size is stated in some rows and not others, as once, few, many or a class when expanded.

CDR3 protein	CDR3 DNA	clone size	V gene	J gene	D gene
CASSPTPGLGSTDTQYF	TGTGCCAGCAGCCCGACACCGGGACTAGGGAGCACAGATACGCAGTATTTT	-	TRBV3-1/TRBV3-2	TRBJ2-3	TRBD2
CASTPTGYLYGYTF	TGTGCCAGCACCCCGACAGGGTACCTCTATGGCTACACCTTC	-	TRBV6-1	TRBJ1-2	TRBD1
CASSVQGHQETQYF	TGCGCCAGCAGCGTACAGGGCCACCAAGAGACCCAGTACTTC	few	TRBV5-1	TRBJ2-5	-
CASSAYRASRTYNEQFF	TGTGCCAGCAGCGCTTACAGGGCCTCTCGAACCTACAATGAGCAGTTCTTC	-	TRBV7-2	TRBJ2-1	-
CSVAPGGTEAFF	TGCAGCGTGGCCCCAGGGGGGACTGAAGCTTTCTTT	once	TRBV29-1	TRBJ1-1	TRBD1
CASSSPGTGGTGTEAFF	TGTGCCAGCAGCTCGCCTGGGACAGGGGGGACTGGGACTGAAGCTTTCTTT	few	TRBV5-4	TRBJ1-1	TRBD1
CASSQTPTGVLETQYF	TGCGCCAGCAGCCAAACACCGACAGGGGTGTTGGAGACCCAGTACTTC	-	TRBV4-1	TRBJ2-5	TRBD1
CASSLGGPRDTDTQYF	TGTGCCAGCAGCTTGGGGGGGCCGAGGGACACAGATACGCAGTATTTT	-	TRBV5-4	TRBJ2-3	-
CASREGPGSGYGYTF	TGTGCCAGCAGAGAAGGCCCAGGGTCGGGCTATGGCTACACCTTC	-	TRBV9	TRBJ1-2	-
CASRPDRGRSYEQYF	TGCGCCAGCAGACCTGACAGGGGCCGCTCCTACGAGCAGTACTTC	-	TRBV5-1	TRBJ2-7	TRBD1
CASSPRTDPTTQYF	TGTGCCAGCAGCCCTCGGACTGATCCGACGACCCAGTACTTC	-	TRBV7-2	TRBJ2-5	-
CASSFTGRSTDTQYF	TGCGCCAGCAGCTTTACAGGGCGTAGCACAGATACGCAGTATTTT	-	TRBV5-1	TRBJ2-3	-
CASSFDRGAYTEAFF	TGTGCCAGCAGCTTTGACAGGGGGGCGTACACTGAAGCTTTCTTT	-	TRBV7-2	TRBJ1-1	TRBD1
CASSFHNNVPGTDYGYTF	TGCGCCAGCAGCTTCCACAATAACGTCCCCGGGACAGACTATGGCTACACCTTC	once	TRBV5-1	TRBJ1-2	TRBD1
CASSEPGGRQPQHF	TGTGCCAGCAGTGAACCAGGGGGGAGACAGCCCCAGCATTTT	-	TRBV25-1	TRBJ1-5	TRBD1
CASNRDRGFGWEAFF	TGTGCCAGCAATAGGGACAGGGGCTTTGGTTGGGAAGCTTTCTTT	once	TRBV2	TRBJ1-1	TRBD1
CASSIVAPGEQFF	TGTGCCAGTAGTATTGTGGCTCCCGGGGAGCAGTTCTTC	-	TRBV19	TRBJ2-1	-
CASSLQVNRGYTF	TGTGCCAGCAGCTTACAGGTGAATCGGGGCTACACCTTC	-	TRBV11-2	TRBJ1-2	-
CASSRTLAGGQETQYF	TGTGCCAGCAGCCGTACACTAGCGGGGGGGCAAGAGACCCAGTACTTC	-	TRBV7-2	TRBJ2-5	TRBD2
CASSLSTGTLSYEQYF	TGCGCCAGCAGCTTATCGACAGGGACCCTTTCCTACGAGCAGTACTTC	-	TRBV5-1	TRBJ2-7	TRBD1
CAISRQGDTEAFF	TGTGCCATCTCCAGACAGGGGGACACTGAAGCTTTCTTT	-	TRBV3-1/TRBV3-2	TRBJ1-1	TRBD1
CASSYFGGGNTEAFF	TGTGCCAGCAGTTACTTCGGGGGGGGGAACACTGAAGCTTTCTTT	-	TRBV6-6	TRBJ1-1	-
CASSRIQGGNEKLFF	TGTGCCAGCAGCCGTATCCAGGGAGGTAATGAAAAACTGTTTTTT	-	TRBV13	TRBJ1-4	-
CASSLAGPNQPQHF	TGCGCCAGCAGCTTGGCAGGGCCCAATCAGCCCCAGCATTTT	once	TRBV5-1	TRBJ1-5	-
CASSPDLAGGREQFF	TGTGCCAGCAGCCCCGATCTAGCGGGAGGACGCGAGCAGTTCTTC	-	TRBV14	TRBJ2-1	TRBD2
CASSLEVNTEAFF	TGTGCCAGCAGCTTGGAGGTGAACACTGAAGCTTTCTTT	-	TRBV7-3	TRBJ1-1	-
CASSLVGRGAGANVLTF	TGCGCCAGCAGCTTGGTGGGCAGGGGAGCTGGGGCCAACGTCCTGACTTTC	-	TRBV5-1	TRBJ2-6	-
CASSLGGDSQPQHF	TGTGCCAGCAGCCTAGGGGGTGACAGTCAGCCCCAGCATTTT	-	TRBV7-9	TRBJ1-5	-
CASSPGIQETQYF	TGTGCCAGCTCACCCGGGATCCAAGAGACCCAGTACTTC	-	TRBV18	TRBJ2-5	-
CASSPRGVRSGYTF	TGTGCCAGCAGCCCCAGGGGGGTAAGGTCTGGCTACACCTTC	-	TRBV5-8	TRBJ1-2	TRBD1
CASSQLPARGRWNGYTF	TGTGCCAGCAGCCAACTTCCGGCCAGGGGGCGGTGGAATGGCTACACCTTC	-	TRBV11-2	TRBJ1-2	TRBD1
CASSYGTLNTEAFF	TGTGCCAGCAGTTACGGGACTTTGAACACTGAAGCTTTCTTT	-	TRBV6-2/TRBV6-3	TRBJ1-1	-
CAGLVTYNEQFF	TGTGCCGGACTAGTAACCTACAATGAGCAGTTCTTC	-	TRBV2	TRBJ2-1	TRBD2
CASSLFGVGDTQYF	TGTGCCAGCAGTTTATTCGGGGTTGGAGATACGCAGTATTTT	-	TRBV27	TRBJ2-3	-
CASRHGTGGSNYGYTF	TGTGCCAGCAGACACGGGACAGGGGGATCTAACTATGGCTACACCTTC	-	TRBV7-9	TRBJ1-2	TRBD1
CASSWTGYYGYTF	TGTGCCAGTAGTTGGACAGGCTACTATGGCTACACCTTC	once	TRBV19	TRBJ1-2	TRBD1
CASSAGVQETQYF	TGTGCCAGCAGCGCGGGCGTCCAAGAGACCCAGTACTTC	-	TRBV6-5	TRBJ2-5	-
CASSWAGAGAGTEAFF	TGTGCCAGCAGCTGGGCGGGCGCAGGGGCTGGAACTGAAGCTTTCTTT	-	TRBV11-2	TRBJ1-1	-
CASSILGLDNSPLHF	TGTGCCAGTAGTATTCTTGGACTAGATAATTCACCCCTCCACTTT	-	TRBV19	TRBJ1-6	-
CASSIQGMLNTEAFF	TGTGCCAGTAGTATACAGGGGATGTTGAACACTGAAGCTTTCTTT	-	TRBV19	TRBJ1-1	-
CASSPRTGIDQPQHF	TGTGCCAGCAGCCCCAGGACAGGGATCGATCAGCCCCAGCATTTT	-	TRBV7-8	TRBJ1-5	TRBD1
CASSDRGWLYTQYF	TGTGCCAGCAGTGACCGGGGTTGGCTTTATACGCAGTATTTT	-	TRBV2	TRBJ2-3	-